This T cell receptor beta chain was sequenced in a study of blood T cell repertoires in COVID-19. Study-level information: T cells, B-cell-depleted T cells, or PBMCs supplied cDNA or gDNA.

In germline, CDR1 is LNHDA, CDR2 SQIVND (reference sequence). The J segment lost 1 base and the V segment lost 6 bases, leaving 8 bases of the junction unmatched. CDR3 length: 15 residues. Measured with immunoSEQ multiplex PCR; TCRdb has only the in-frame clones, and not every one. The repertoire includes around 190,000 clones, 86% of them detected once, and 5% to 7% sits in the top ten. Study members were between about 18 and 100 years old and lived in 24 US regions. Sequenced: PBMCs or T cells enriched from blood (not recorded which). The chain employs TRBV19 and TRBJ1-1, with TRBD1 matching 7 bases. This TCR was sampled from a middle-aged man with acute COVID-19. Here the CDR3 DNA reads TGTGCCAGTAGAAGGATGGGACAGCAGAACACTGAAGCTTTCTTT. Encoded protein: CASRRMGQQNTEAFF.